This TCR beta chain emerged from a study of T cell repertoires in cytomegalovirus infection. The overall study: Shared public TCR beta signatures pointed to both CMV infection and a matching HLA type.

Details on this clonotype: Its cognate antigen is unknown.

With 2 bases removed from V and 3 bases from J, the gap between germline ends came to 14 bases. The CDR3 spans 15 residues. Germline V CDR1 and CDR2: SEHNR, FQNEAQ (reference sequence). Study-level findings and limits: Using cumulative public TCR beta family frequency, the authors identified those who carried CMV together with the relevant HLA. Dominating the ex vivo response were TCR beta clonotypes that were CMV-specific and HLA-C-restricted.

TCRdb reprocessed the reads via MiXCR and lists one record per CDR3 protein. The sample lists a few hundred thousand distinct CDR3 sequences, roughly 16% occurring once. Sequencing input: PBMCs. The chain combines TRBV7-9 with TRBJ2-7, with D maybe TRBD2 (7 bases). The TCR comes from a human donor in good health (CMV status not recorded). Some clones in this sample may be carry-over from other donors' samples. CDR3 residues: CASSLRGAGLYEQYF. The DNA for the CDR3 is TGTGCCAGCAGCTTACGGGGGGCAGGGCTCTACGAGCAGTACTTC. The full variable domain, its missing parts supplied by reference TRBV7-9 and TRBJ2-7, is DTGVSQNPRHKITKRGQNVTFRCDPISEHNRLYWYRQTLGQGPEFLTYFQNEAQLEKSRLLSDRFSAERPKGSFSTLEIQRTEQGDSAMYLCASSLRGAGLYEQYFGPGTRLTVT.